The clone carrying this T cell receptor beta chain was seen many times. Per germline, CDR1 SGHTA and CDR2 FQGTGA. The ends lost 5 bases at V and 4 bases at J; junction bases unmatched: 6. The CDR3 has 14 amino acids. This record comes from a study of regulatory T cells in long-lasting Graves disease. With iRepertoire HTBI primers and Arm-PCR of CDR3 regions, TCR beta libraries were built. Original handling: In the combined samples, roughly 62 TRBV and 11 to 15 TRBJ segments were identified. One entry per CDR3 protein results from TCRdb running MiXCR on the multiplex PCR reads. Clone size and V and J calls follow TCRdb, not the original study. The sample has over 300,000 distinct CDR3 sequences, about 14% seen once. Time point described: newly diagnosed GD, antithyroid drugs for less than 3 months. PBMCs provided the RNA from which the TCR library was made.

The chain links TRBV7-3 to TRBJ2-7; 9 nucleotides line up with TRBD1. This clonotype was sampled from a female donor with Graves disease. Sequences were derived from peripheral blood mononuclear cells (PBMCs), sampled at new diagnosis, from a patient treated with antithyroid drugs. CDR3 sequence reads: CASSQTGQGYEQYF. The CDR3, as DNA: TGTGCCAGCAGCCAAACGGGACAGGGTTACGAGCAGTACTTC.